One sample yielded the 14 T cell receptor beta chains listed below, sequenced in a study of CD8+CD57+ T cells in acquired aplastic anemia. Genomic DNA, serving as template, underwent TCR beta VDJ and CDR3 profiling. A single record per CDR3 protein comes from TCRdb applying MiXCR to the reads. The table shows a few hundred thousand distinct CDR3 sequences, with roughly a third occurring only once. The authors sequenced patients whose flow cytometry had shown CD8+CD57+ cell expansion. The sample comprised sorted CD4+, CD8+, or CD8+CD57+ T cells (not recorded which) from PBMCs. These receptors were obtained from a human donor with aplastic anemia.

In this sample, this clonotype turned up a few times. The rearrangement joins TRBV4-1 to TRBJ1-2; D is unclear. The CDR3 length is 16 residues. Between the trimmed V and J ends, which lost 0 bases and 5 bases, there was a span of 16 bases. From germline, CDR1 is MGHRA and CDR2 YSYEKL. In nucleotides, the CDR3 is TGCGCCAGCAGCCAAGATCTGAGGGCCGAATTTTATGGCTACACCTTC. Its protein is CASSQDLRAEFYGYTF.

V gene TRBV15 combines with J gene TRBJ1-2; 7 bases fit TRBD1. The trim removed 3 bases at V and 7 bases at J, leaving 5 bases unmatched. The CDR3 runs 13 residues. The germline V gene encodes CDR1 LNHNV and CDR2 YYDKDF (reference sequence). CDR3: CATSSDREGGYTF. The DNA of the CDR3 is TGTGCCACCAGCAGCGACAGGGAAGGTGGCTACACCTTC.

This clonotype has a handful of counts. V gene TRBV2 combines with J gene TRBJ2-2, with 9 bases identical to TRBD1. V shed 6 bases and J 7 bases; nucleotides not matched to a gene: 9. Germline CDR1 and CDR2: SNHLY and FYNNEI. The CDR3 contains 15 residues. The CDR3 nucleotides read TGTGCCAGCAGCCAGGGACAGGGTGGGGTCGGGGAGCTGTTTTTT. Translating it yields CASSQGQGGVGELFF.

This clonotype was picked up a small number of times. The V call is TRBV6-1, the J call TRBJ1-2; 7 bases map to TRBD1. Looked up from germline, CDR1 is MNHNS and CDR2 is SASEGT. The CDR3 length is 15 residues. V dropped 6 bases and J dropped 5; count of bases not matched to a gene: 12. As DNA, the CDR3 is TGTGCCAGCAGACCCGGGAGCTCAGGGGGGTATGGCTACACCTTC. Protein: CASRPGSSGGYGYTF.

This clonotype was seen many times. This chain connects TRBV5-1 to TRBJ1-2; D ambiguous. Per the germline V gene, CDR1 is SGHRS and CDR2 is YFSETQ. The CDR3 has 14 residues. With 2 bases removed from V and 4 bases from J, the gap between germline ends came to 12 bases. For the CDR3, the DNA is TGCGCCAGCAGCTTCGTAACGGCTACCTATGGCTACACCTTC. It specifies CASSFVTATYGYTF.

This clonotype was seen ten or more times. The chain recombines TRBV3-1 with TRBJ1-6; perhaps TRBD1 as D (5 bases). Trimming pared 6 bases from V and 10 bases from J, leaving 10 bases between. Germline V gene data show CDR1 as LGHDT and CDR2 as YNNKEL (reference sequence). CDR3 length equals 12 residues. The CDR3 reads CASRRRDSPLHF. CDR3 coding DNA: TGTGCCAGCAGAAGACGGGACTCACCCCTCCACTTT.

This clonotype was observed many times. The CDR3 sequence: CASSVGGTQPQHF. CDR3 coding DNA: TGTGCCAGCAGCGTAGGGGGGACTCAGCCCCAGCATTTT. This chain links TRBV9 with TRBJ1-5; D might be TRBD1 (5 bases). Trimming stripped 0 bases from V and 6 bases from J, with 7 bases between. This CDR3 comprises 13 residues. The germline CDR1 and CDR2 sequences are SGDLS and YYNGEE.

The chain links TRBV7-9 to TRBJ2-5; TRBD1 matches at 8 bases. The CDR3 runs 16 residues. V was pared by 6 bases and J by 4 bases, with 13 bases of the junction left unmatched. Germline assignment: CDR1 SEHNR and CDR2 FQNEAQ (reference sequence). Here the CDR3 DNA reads TGTGCCAGCAGTCACATAGGTGGACAGGGTTCAGAGACCCAGTACTTC. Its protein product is CASSHIGGQGSETQYF. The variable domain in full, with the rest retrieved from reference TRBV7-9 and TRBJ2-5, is DTGVSQNPRHKITKRGQNVTFRCDPISEHNRLYWYRQTLGQGPEFLTYFQNEAQLEKSRLLSDRFSAERPKGSFSTLEIQRTEQGDSAMYLCASSHIGGQGSETQYFGPGTRLLVL.

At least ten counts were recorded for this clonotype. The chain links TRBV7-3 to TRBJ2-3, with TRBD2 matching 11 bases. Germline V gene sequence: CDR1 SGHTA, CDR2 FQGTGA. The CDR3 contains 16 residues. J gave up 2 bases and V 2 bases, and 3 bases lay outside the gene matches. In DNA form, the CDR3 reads TGTGCCAGCAGCTTAGGGACTAGCGGAGTCACAGATACGCAGTATTTT. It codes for CASSLGTSGVTDTQYF.

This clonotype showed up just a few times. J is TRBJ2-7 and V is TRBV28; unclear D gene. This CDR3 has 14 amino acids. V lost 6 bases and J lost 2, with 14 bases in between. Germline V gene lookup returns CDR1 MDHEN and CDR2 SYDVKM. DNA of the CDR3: TGTGCCAGCAGCTCAACGGACGGTACCTACGAGCAGTACTTC. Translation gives CASSSTDGTYEQYF.

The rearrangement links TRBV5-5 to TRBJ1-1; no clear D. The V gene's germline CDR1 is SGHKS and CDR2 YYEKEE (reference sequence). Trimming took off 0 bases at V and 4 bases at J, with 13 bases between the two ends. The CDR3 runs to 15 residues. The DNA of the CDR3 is TGTGCCAGCAGCTTGGCCCCAGGCTCCAGCACTGAAGCTTTCTTT. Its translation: CASSLAPGSSTEAFF.

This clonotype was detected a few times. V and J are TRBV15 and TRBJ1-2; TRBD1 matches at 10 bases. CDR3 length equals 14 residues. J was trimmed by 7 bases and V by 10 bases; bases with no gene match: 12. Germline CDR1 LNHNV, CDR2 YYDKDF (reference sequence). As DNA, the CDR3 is TGTGCCAGCAGTTCGACAGGGGGCTTAGGTGGCTACACCTTC. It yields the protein CASSSTGGLGGYTF. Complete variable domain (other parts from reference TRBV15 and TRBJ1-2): DAMVIQNPRYQVTQFGKPVTLSCSQTLNHNVMYWYQQKSSQAPKLLFHYYDKDFNNEADTPDNFQSRRPNTSFCFLDIRSPGLGDTAMYLCASSSTGGLGGYTFGSGTRLTVV.

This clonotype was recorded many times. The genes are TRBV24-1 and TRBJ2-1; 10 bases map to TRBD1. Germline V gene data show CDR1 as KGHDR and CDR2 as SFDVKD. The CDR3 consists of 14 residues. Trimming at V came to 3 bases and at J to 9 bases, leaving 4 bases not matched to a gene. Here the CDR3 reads CATSDRGQGTEQFF. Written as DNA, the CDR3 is TGTGCCACCAGTGATCGGGGACAGGGGACTGAGCAGTTCTTC.

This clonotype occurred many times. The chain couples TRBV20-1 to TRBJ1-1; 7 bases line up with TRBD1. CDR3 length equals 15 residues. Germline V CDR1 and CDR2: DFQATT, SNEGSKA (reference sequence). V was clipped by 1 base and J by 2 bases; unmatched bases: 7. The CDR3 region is CSARGRGTVNTEAFF. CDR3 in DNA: TGCAGTGCTAGAGGACGAGGGACAGTTAACACTGAAGCTTTCTTT.